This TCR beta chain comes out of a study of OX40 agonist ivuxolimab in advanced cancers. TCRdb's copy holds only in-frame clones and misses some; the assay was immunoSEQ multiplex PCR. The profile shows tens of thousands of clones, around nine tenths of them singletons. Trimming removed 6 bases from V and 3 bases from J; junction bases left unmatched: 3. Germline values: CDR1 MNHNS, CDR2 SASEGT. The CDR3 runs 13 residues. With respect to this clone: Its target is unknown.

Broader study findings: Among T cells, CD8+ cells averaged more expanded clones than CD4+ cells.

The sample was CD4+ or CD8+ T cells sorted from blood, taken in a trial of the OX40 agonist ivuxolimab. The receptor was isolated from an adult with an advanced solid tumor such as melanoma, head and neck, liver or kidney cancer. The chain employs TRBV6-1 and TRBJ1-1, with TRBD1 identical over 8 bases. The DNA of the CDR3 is TGTGCCAGCAGCGAGGACAGGGACACTGAAGCTTTCTTT. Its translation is CASSEDRDTEAFF.